A single TCR beta chain is shown here with its context. This record comes from a study of blood T cell repertoires in COVID-19. The germline V gene encodes CDR1 SGHVS and CDR2 FQNEAQ. The CDR3 has 15 amino acids. V lost 3 bases and J lost 4; bases outside the gene matches: 9. Repertoires were generated with immunoSEQ multiplex PCR, while TCRdb's copy carries only in-frame clones and drops some. The data hold 310,000 or so clones, with 80% to 90% observed a single time. The material sequenced was PBMCs or T cells enriched from blood (not recorded which). The clonotype was recovered from a woman between 18 and 29 years old who had recovered from COVID-19. This chain connects TRBV7-8 to TRBJ2-7, with 7 nucleotides matching TRBD2. CDR3 in DNA: TGTGCCAGCAGCTTTTTTGGGGGAGGGCCTTACGAGCAGTACTTC. Amino acid sequence: CASSFFGGGPYEQYF.